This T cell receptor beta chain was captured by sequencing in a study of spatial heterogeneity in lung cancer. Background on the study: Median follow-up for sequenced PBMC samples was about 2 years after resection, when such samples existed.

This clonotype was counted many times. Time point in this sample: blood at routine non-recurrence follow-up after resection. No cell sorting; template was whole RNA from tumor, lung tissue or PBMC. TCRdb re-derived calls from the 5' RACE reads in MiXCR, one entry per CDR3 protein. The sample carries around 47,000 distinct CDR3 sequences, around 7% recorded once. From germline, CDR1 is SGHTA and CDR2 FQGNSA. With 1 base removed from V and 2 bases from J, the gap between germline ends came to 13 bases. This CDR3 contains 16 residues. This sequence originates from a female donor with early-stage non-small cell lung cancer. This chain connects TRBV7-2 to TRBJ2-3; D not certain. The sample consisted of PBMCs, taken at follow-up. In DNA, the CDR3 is TGTGCCAGCAGCTTAGTGCAGGCCCGAACCACAGATACGCAGTATTTT. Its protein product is CASSLVQARTTDTQYF.